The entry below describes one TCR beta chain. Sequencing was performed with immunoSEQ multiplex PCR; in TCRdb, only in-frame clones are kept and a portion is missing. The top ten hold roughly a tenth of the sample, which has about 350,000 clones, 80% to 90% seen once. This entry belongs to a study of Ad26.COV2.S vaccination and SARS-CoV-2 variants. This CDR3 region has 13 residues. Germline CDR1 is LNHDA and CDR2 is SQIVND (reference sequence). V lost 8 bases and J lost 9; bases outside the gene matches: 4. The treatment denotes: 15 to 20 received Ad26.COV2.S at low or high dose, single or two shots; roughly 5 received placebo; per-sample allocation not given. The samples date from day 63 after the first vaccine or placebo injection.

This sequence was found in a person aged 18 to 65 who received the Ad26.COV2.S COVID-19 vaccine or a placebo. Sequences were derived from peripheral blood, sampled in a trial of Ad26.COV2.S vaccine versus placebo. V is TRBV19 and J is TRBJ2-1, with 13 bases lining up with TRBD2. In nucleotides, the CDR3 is TGTGCCAGTCGACTAGCGGGAGGTATTGAGCAGTTCTTC. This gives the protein CASRLAGGIEQFF.